This T cell receptor beta chain was recovered during a study of T cells in Graves' hyperthyroidism and ophthalmopathy. Study information: Before any treatment, at initial diagnosis, peripheral blood was collected. Study outcomes and limitations: Ophthalmopathy cases were set apart from stable hyperthyroidism by a 13 V-J model. Prediction of ophthalmopathy progression came a median about 6 months pre-onset.

TCR beta CDR3 regions were amplified from RNA. Initially, a first-round RT-PCR of the TCR CDR3 employed the HTBI primer set. TCRdb passed the multiplex PCR reads through MiXCR, listing each CDR3 protein once. This repertoire shows under 450,000 distinct CDR3 sequences, about 13% found once; its top ten account for under 25%. Exclusion of a patient resulted from uncontrolled infection, other autoimmune disease, pregnancy or lactation. This clonotype came up many times. What it binds is unknown. Trimming pared 3 bases from V and 7 bases from J, leaving 12 bases between. Germline CDR1 is DFQATT and CDR2 is SNEGSKA (reference sequence). This CDR3 is built from 12 residues.

This chain connects TRBV20-1 to TRBJ1-2; D might be TRBD1 (5 bases). Sequencing input: blood. The sequence was obtained from a man younger than 45 with Graves' hyperthyroidism that later progressed to Graves' ophthalmopathy. DNA of the CDR3: TGCAGTGCTAGTCAGGGAATTGTTGGCTACACCTTC. Protein sequence: CSASQGIVGYTF.